This TCR beta chain was observed in a study of cytomegalovirus exposure and HLA in healthy donors. Study-wide results and limits: Certain sequence variants were highly shared and formed a cluster, and this cluster was likely a sequencing artifact.

About this clone: Antigen unknown.

Germline loops: CDR1 SNHLY, CDR2 FYNNEI. Unmatched junction bases numbered 5, after V lost 0 bases and J lost 4 bases. The CDR3 sequence is 16 residues long. The PCR employed 60 Vbeta primers together with 13 Jbeta primers. TCRdb's table, derived via immunoSEQ multiplex PCR, lists solely in-frame clones and lacks some. Its clone listing holds approximately 140,000 clones. This chain joins TRBV2 and TRBJ1-1, with 10 nucleotides matching TRBD1. The clonotype originates from a woman between 40 and 55 years old in good health and CMV-seronegative. The sequenced material came from PBMCs. CDR3 region: CASSEARGQGSTEAFF. The CDR3 DNA is TGTGCCAGCAGTGAAGCAAGGGGACAGGGGAGCACTGAAGCTTTCTTT.